This T cell receptor (beta chain) was sequenced for a study of blood T cells in healthy people across ages. This clonotype was detected a few times. Germline CDR1 reads SGDLS; CDR2 reads YYNGEE. Trimming removed 0 bases from V and 8 bases from J, with 12 bases in between. The CDR3 has 14 amino acids. A second roughly 7 to 12 cycle PCR used barcoded and J-beta primers. TCRdb used MiXCR to reprocess the 5' RACE reads, holding one entry per CDR3 protein. The sample lists roughly 1,500,000 distinct CDR3 sequences; 30% to 40% were seen once. The receptor was isolated from a woman aged 25 to 39 in good health. This sequence joins TRBV9 and TRBJ2-1; maybe TRBD1 (5 bases). Sequenced material: blood. Here the CDR3 reads CASSVEGSPHEQFF. CDR3 DNA: TGTGCCAGCAGCGTAGAGGGGTCACCCCATGAGCAGTTCTTC.